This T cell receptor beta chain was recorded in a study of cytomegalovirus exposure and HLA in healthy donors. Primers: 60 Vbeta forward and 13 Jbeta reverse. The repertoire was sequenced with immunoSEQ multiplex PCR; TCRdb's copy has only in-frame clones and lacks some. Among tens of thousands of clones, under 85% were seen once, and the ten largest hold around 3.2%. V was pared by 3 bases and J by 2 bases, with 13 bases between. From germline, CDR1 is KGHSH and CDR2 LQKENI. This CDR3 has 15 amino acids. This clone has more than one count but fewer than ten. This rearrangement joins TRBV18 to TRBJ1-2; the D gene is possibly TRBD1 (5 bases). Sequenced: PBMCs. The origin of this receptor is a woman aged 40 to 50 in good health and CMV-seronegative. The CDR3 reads CASSPGPGVNYGYTF. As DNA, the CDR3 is TGTGCCAGCTCACCGGGGCCGGGAGTGAACTATGGCTACACCTTC.